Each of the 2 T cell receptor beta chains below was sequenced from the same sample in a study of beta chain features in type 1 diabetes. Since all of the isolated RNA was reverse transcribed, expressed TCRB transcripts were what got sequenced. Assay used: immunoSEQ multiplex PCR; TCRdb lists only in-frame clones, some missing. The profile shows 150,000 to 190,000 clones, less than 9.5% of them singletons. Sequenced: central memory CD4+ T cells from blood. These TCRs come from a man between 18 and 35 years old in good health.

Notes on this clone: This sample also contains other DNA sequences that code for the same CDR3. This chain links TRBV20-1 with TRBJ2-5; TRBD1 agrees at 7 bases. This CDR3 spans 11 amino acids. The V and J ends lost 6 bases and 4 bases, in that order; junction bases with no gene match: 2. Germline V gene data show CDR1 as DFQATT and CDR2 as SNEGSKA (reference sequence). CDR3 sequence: CSAHRGETQYF. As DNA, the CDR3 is TGCAGTGCCCACAGGGGAGAGACCCAGTACTTC.

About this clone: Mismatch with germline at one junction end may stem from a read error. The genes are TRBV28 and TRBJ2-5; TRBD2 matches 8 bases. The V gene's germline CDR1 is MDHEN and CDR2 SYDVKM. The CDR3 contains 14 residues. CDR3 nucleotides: TGTGTCAGCAGTTTATCCCTAGCGGGAGAGACCCAGTACTTC. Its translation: CVSSLSLAGETQYF.